These T cell receptor beta chains were read from a single sample in a study of blood T cells in healthy people across ages. TCRdb re-called the 5' RACE reads with MiXCR, one entry per CDR3 protein. The sample records 800,000 to 1,000,000 distinct CDR3 sequences, 40% to 60% being singletons. Material for sequencing was blood. These receptors all come from a man between 25 and 39 years old in good health. Both conserved end residues are part of each CDR3. Fields, in order: D gene, V gene, J gene, CDR3 length, clone size, CDR3 protein, CDR3 DNA. The D gene is left open where the match is weak. Expanded clones are given a class, and other clones once, few, many or no size at all.

d_gene: -
v_gene: TRBV25-1
j_gene: TRBJ2-3
len: 13
abundance: -
CDR3aa: CASSKDPPDTQYF
CDR3nt: TGTGCCAGCAGCAAGGACCCCCCAGATACGCAGTATTTT

d_gene: TRBD1
v_gene: TRBV7-2
j_gene: TRBJ2-3
len: 14
abundance: -
CDR3aa: CASSLAGQGDTQYF
CDR3nt: TGTGCCAGCAGCTTAGCCGGACAGGGAGATACGCAGTATTTT

d_gene: -
v_gene: TRBV5-4
j_gene: TRBJ2-7
len: 13
abundance: few
CDR3aa: CASSSGLEYEQYF
CDR3nt: TGTGCCAGCAGTTCTGGACTCGAATACGAGCAGTACTTC

d_gene: TRBD1
v_gene: TRBV12-3/TRBV12-4
j_gene: TRBJ2-1
len: 15
abundance: -
CDR3aa: CASRPGQGIYNEQFF
CDR3nt: TGTGCCAGCAGACCGGGACAGGGCATCTACAATGAGCAGTTCTTC

d_gene: -
v_gene: TRBV2
j_gene: TRBJ2-3
len: 12
abundance: -
CDR3aa: CASRPQADTQYF
CDR3nt: TGTGCCAGCAGACCCCAGGCCGATACGCAGTATTTT

d_gene: -
v_gene: TRBV9
j_gene: TRBJ2-3
len: 14
abundance: -
CDR3aa: CASSVDSGGDTQYF
CDR3nt: TGTGCCAGCAGCGTAGATAGCGGAGGCGATACGCAGTATTTT

d_gene: TRBD2
v_gene: TRBV5-1
j_gene: TRBJ2-3
len: 17
abundance: few
CDR3aa: CASSLASAGANTDTQYF
CDR3nt: TGCGCCAGCAGCTTGGCCTCAGCGGGGGCGAACACAGATACGCAGTATTTT

d_gene: -
v_gene: TRBV5-5
j_gene: TRBJ2-2
len: 16
abundance: -
CDR3aa: CASSLAVSSVTGELFF
CDR3nt: TGTGCCAGCAGCTTGGCAGTCAGTTCTGTGACCGGGGAGCTGTTTTTT

d_gene: -
v_gene: TRBV3-1
j_gene: TRBJ1-2
len: 14
abundance: -
CDR3aa: CASSQETRTGGYTF
CDR3nt: TGTGCCAGCAGCCAAGAAACGAGGACCGGGGGCTACACCTTC

d_gene: -
v_gene: TRBV20-1
j_gene: TRBJ2-5
len: 11
abundance: -
CDR3aa: CSASQGKTQYF
CDR3nt: TGCAGTGCTAGTCAGGGAAAGACCCAGTACTTC